This T cell receptor beta chain was sequenced in a study of T cell responses to AZD1222 COVID-19 vaccine. Assay used: immunoSEQ multiplex PCR; TCRdb lists only in-frame clones, some missing. This table holds fewer than 150,000 clones, 88% found once. After removal of 6 bases from V and 6 bases from J, the junction contained 18 bases not matched to a gene. CDR1 and CDR2 from the germline V gene are MDHEN and SYDVKM. The CDR3 runs to 17 residues. On this clone itself: As yet, its antigen is unknown.

Regarding the study as a whole: AZD1222 recipients seropositive at baseline numbered only 5 or 6.

The V and J genes are TRBV28 and TRBJ2-7; the match to TRBD1 covers 9 bases. The sequenced sample was peripheral blood, obtained 28 days after the second AZD1222 dose. This clonotype was sampled from an adult who received the AZD1222 COVID-19 vaccine. The CDR3 DNA sequence: TGTGCCAGCAGGTCGGGACAGGGTGCTCTAATGTTTGGCGAGCAGTACTTC. Its translation is CASRSGQGALMFGEQYF.